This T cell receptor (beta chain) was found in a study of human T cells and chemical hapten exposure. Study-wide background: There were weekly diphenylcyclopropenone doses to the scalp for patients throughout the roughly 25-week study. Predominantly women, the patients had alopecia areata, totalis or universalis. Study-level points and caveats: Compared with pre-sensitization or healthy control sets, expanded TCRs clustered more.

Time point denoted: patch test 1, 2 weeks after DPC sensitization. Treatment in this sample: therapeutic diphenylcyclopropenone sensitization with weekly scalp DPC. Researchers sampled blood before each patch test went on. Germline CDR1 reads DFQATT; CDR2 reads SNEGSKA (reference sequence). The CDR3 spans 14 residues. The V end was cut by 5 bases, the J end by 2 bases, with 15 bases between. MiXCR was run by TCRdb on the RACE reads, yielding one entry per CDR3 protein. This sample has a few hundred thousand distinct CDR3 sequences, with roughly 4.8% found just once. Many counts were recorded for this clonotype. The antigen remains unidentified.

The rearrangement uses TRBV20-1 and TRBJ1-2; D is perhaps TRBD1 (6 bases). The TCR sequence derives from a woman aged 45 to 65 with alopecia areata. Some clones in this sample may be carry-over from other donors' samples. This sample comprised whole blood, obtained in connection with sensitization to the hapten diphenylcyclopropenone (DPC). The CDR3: CSARLTGTNYGYTF. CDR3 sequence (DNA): TGCAGTGCTCGACTAACAGGGACCAACTATGGCTACACCTTC.